The 29 T cell receptor beta chains listed next were all sequenced from one sample in a study of shared clonotypes between healthy human individuals. Repertoires were generated with immunoSEQ multiplex PCR, while TCRdb's copy carries only in-frame clones and drops some. This sample has a few hundred thousand clones, with roughly 84% found just once. The specimen sequenced was memory CD8+ T cells sorted from blood. Subset: CD45RO+ cells pooled with CCR7-negative TemRA cells. The receptors were gathered from a man aged 18 to 30 in good health.

CDR3 bases: TGCGCCAGCATGGGAAACGAGCAGTACTTC. It yields the protein CASMGNEQYF. The chain is built from TRBV10-2 and TRBJ2-5; D call uncertain. TRBJ2-7 explains the end of the DNA better; the J call may be wrong. The CDR3 is 10 amino acids. Germline V gene lookup returns CDR1 WSHSY and CDR2 SAAADI.

Notes on this clone: Relative to the germline gene, one junction end is altered; a read error may explain this. This chain links TRBV6-5 with TRBJ1-1; maybe TRBD1 (6 bases). Germline V gives CDR1 MNHEY, CDR2 SVGAGI. The CDR3 loop spans 16 amino acids. The CDR3 region has the DNA TGTGCCAGCCGTTACAGGGATGGGAAAGCGAACACTGAAGCTTTCTTT. Its protein is CASRYRDGKANTEAFF.

This clone was observed a handful of times. The chain joins TRBV27 to TRBJ2-5; D is unresolved. Looked up from germline, CDR1 is MNHEY and CDR2 is SMNVEV (reference sequence). Trimming removed 3 bases at V and 5 bases at J, with 13 bases between. CDR3 length equals 14 residues. Written as DNA, the CDR3 is TGTGCCAGCAGTTTTGACCACACCTGGGAGACCCAGTACTTC. Protein sequence: CASSFDHTWETQYF.

J is TRBJ2-2 and V is TRBV5-1; 9 bases line up with TRBD1. The V and J ends lost 4 bases and 5 bases, in that order; junction bases with no gene match: 12. The CDR3 is 17 residues long. The germline gives CDR1 SGHRS, CDR2 YFSETQ. The CDR3 loop reads CASSPRGQGTKTGELFF. The DNA for the CDR3 is TGCGCCAGCAGCCCACGGGGACAGGGCACTAAAACCGGGGAGCTGTTTTTT.

The chain combines TRBV28 with TRBJ1-5; D remains unclear. In germline, CDR1 is MDHEN, CDR2 SYDVKM. Trimming pared 3 bases from V and 2 bases from J, leaving 17 bases between. The CDR3 spans 17 residues. This CDR3 is CASSFRTPYTGNQPQHF. CDR3 in DNA: TGTGCCAGCAGTTTTCGGACGCCTTATACTGGCAATCAGCCCCAGCATTTT.

J is TRBJ2-7 and V is TRBV4-2; D is ambiguous. V lost 5 bases and J 2 bases, leaving 13 bases between the germline ends. This CDR3 is 14 amino acids long. From germline, CDR1 is LGHNA and CDR2 YNFKEQ. Written as DNA, the CDR3 is TGTGCCAGCAGCTGGGTGGGCGAAACCTACGAGCAGTACTTC. Translated, it gives CASSWVGETYEQYF.

This clone was counted once. The chain carries TRBV5-5 and TRBJ2-3; TRBD1 matches 7 bases. Germline V gives CDR1 SGHKS, CDR2 YYEKEE (reference sequence). The V and J ends lost 5 bases and 6 bases, in that order; junction bases with no gene match: 6. The CDR3 loop spans 13 amino acids. The CDR3 DNA reads as TGTGCCAGCAGGCCCACAGGGGACGATACGCAGTATTTT. This encodes CASRPTGDDTQYF.

The gene calls are TRBV5-5 and TRBJ2-7, with TRBD1 as a possible D gene (5 bases). Germline lookup yields CDR1 SGHKS and CDR2 YYEKEE (reference sequence). The CDR3 length is 14 residues. Trimming took 0 bases from V and 3 from J, leaving 10 bases between them. The CDR3: CASSLAVRGYEQYF. The CDR3 bases are TGTGCCAGCAGCTTGGCGGTAAGGGGCTACGAGCAGTACTTC.

V is TRBV5-5 and J is TRBJ2-3, with D possibly being TRBD1 or TRBD2 (5 bases each). Germline-derived CDR1 and CDR2 are SGHKS and YYEKEE (reference sequence). There are 16 residues in the CDR3. V was shortened by 0 bases and J by 2 bases, with 13 bases between the two germline ends. CDR3 sequence reads: CASSLVEGSDTDTQYF. The CDR3 DNA is TGTGCCAGCAGCTTGGTCGAGGGGTCGGACACAGATACGCAGTATTTT.

The chain is built from TRBV7-9 and TRBJ2-7, with TRBD2 identical over 9 bases. In germline, CDR1 is SEHNR, CDR2 FQNEAQ (reference sequence). This CDR3 contains 15 residues. V lost 2 bases to trimming and J lost 3 bases; unmatched junction nucleotides: 5. Here the CDR3 DNA reads TGTGCCAGCAGCTTATGGGCGGGAGGGTACTACGAGCAGTACTTC. It codes for CASSLWAGGYYEQYF.

This chain uses TRBV5-6 with TRBJ2-1; D might be TRBD1 or TRBD2, each matching 6 bases. Germline CDR1 is SGHDT and CDR2 is YYEEEE. With 2 bases removed from V and 7 bases from J, the gap between germline ends came to 10 bases. This CDR3 contains 13 residues. DNA of the CDR3: TGTGCCAGCAGCTTTGGGGGGCCGAATGAGCAGTTCTTC. Protein sequence: CASSFGGPNEQFF.

Comments on this clone: A far larger clone differs by one base, so this is likely a read error. The chain has TRBV11-2 and TRBJ2-2; D not resolved. Per the germline V gene, CDR1 is SGHAT and CDR2 is FQNNGV. The germline V and J ends were trimmed by 1 base and 0 bases, with 0 bases remaining between them. CDR3 size: 13 residues. DNA of the CDR3: TGTGCCAGCAGCTTAGCGAACACCGGGGAGCTGTTTTTT. This gives the protein CASSLANTGELFF.

V usage is TRBV30 and J usage is TRBJ1-5; D may be TRBD1 (6 bases). Trimming stripped 0 bases from V and 1 base from J, with 10 bases between. Germline V gene lookup returns CDR1 GTSNPN and CDR2 SVGIG (reference sequence). The CDR3 contains 15 residues. The CDR3, as DNA: TGTGCCTGGAGTGTAACAGGGAACAGCAATCAGCCCCAGCATTTT. This gives the protein CAWSVTGNSNQPQHF.

J is TRBJ2-1 and V is TRBV14, with 11 bases fitting TRBD2. This CDR3 region has 15 residues. After removal of 4 bases from V and 9 bases from J, the junction contained 8 bases not matched to a gene. Germline V gives CDR1 SGHDN, CDR2 FVKESK. CDR3 amino acids: CASSRTSGREGEQFF. The CDR3 coding sequence is TGTGCCAGCAGCCGAACTAGCGGGAGAGAGGGTGAGCAGTTCTTC.

This chain links TRBV5-1 with TRBJ1-2, with a tentative D call TRBD1 (5 bases). This CDR3 is 17 amino acids long. The V gene lost 3 bases and the J gene lost 4 bases, with 22 bases spanning the gap. Germline loops: CDR1 SGHRS, CDR2 YFSETQ. The DNA for the CDR3 is TGCGCCAGCAGCTATAACTCTCTAATCGATGGGGGCTATGGCTACACCTTC. This sequence encodes CASSYNSLIDGGYGYTF. The full variable domain, with the rest looked up from reference TRBV5-1 and TRBJ1-2, is KAGVTQTPRYLIKTRGQQVTLSCSPISGHRSVSWYQQTPGQGLQFLFEYFSETQRNKGNFPGRFSGRQFSNSRSEMNVSTLELGDSALYLCASSYNSLIDGGYGYTFGSGTRLTVV.

V gene TRBV5-1 combines with J gene TRBJ1-1; D gene ambiguous. Germline CDR1 is SGHRS and CDR2 is YFSETQ. This CDR3 comprises 14 residues. V was shortened by 0 bases and J by 3 bases, with 9 bases between the two germline ends. The CDR3 bases are TGCGCCAGCAGCTTGGAAATAAGATACACTGAAGCTTTCTTT. Protein: CASSLEIRYTEAFF.

The chain uses TRBV10-3 and TRBJ2-1; 9 bases match TRBD1. Germline CDR1 is ENHRY and CDR2 is SYGVKD. V was pared by 5 bases and J by 5 bases, with 13 bases of the junction left unmatched. The CDR3 totals 17 residues. CDR3 region: CAISKSQTRTGDNEQFF. The CDR3 region has the DNA TGTGCCATCAGTAAAAGTCAGACGAGGACAGGGGACAATGAGCAGTTCTTC.

The V gene is TRBV6-1, the J gene TRBJ1-1, with D possibly being TRBD1 (6 bases). CDR1 is MNHNS and CDR2 is SASEGT in the germline V gene. V lost 6 bases to trimming and J lost 1 base, with 15 bases between them. CDR3 length: 15 residues. CDR3 protein: CASSLPWTANTEAFF. DNA for the CDR3: TGTGCCAGCAGCCTACCTTGGACAGCGAACACTGAAGCTTTCTTT.

The V gene is TRBV18, the J gene TRBJ2-3; TRBD2 agrees at 7 bases. V shed 0 bases, J shed 2 bases, and the junction held 8 bases outside the gene matches. Germline V gene sequence: CDR1 KGHSH, CDR2 LQKENI. The CDR3 has 17 amino acids. The CDR3: CASSPPLRGSVTDTQYF. The CDR3 coding sequence is TGTGCCAGCTCACCACCGCTACGCGGGAGTGTCACAGATACGCAGTATTTT.

The chain uses TRBV6-1 and TRBJ2-7, with a weak D call TRBD1 (5 bases). V dropped 2 bases and J dropped 6 bases, with 14 bases sitting between them. CDR1 and CDR2 (germline): MNHNS, SASEGT. The CDR3 covers 14 residues. The CDR3 region is CASSESWGTGEQYF. CDR3 DNA: TGTGCCAGCAGTGAATCGTGGGGCACGGGCGAGCAGTACTTC.

This clone was seen only a few times. V usage is TRBV6-5 and J usage is TRBJ1-2, with D possibly matching TRBD1 (5 bases). The V end was cut by 3 bases, the J end by 8 bases, with 13 bases between. CDR3 length: 13 amino acids. The germline V gene encodes CDR1 MNHEY and CDR2 SVGAGI. DNA for the CDR3: TGTGCCAGCAGTTATTGGGGCGGTGACGGCTACACCTTC. Its translation: CASSYWGGDGYTF.

This chain links TRBV7-2 with TRBJ2-1; D gene uncertain. CDR1 and CDR2 from the germline V gene are SGHTA and FQGNSA. The CDR3 length is 13 residues. The germline V and J ends were trimmed by 1 base and 7 bases, with 8 bases remaining between them. CDR3 in amino acids: CASSLVSTNEQFF. CDR3 in DNA: TGTGCCAGCAGCTTAGTCTCTACAAATGAGCAGTTCTTC.

The count of this clone is one. The rearrangement uses TRBV7-6 and TRBJ1-2, with a possible D match to TRBD1 (5 bases). Germline V gene lookup returns CDR1 SGHVS and CDR2 FNYEAQ. V lost 5 bases, J lost 3 bases, and 10 bases lay in between. This CDR3 has 13 amino acids. CDR3 region: CASSVGRDYGYTF. DNA of the CDR3: TGTGCCAGCAGCGTGGGCAGGGACTATGGCTACACCTTC.

V usage is TRBV2 and J usage is TRBJ2-1; TRBD2 might be the D (6 bases). The CDR3 loop spans 15 amino acids. Germline V gene sequence: CDR1 SNHLY, CDR2 FYNNEI. Trimming took off 3 bases at V and 2 bases at J, with 11 bases between the two ends. The CDR3 sequence is CASSEAGNPYNEQFF. CDR3 in DNA: TGTGCCAGCAGTGAGGCGGGGAACCCCTACAATGAGCAGTTCTTC.

V gene TRBV4-3 combines with J gene TRBJ1-2; TRBD1 might be the D (6 bases). Germline CDR1 reads LGHNA; CDR2 reads YSLEER. Trimming stripped 0 bases from V and 2 bases from J, with 10 bases between. CDR3 length equals 15 residues. The CDR3 nucleotides are TGCGCCAGCAGCCAAGACTCAACAGGGAACTATGGCTACACCTTC. Protein product: CASSQDSTGNYGYTF.

The chain is built from TRBV15 and TRBJ2-1, with TRBD2 matching 8 bases. The junction had 12 bases not matched to a gene; V was cut back by 1 base and J by 7 bases. Per the germline V gene, CDR1 is LNHNV and CDR2 is YYDKDF (reference sequence). The CDR3 loop spans 17 amino acids. Here the CDR3 DNA reads TGTGCCACCAGCAGAGCGCTAGCGGGCGCGGTGGGTAATGAGCAGTTCTTC. Amino acid sequence: CATSRALAGAVGNEQFF. Supplemented by reference TRBV15 and TRBJ2-1, the full variable domain reads DAMVIQNPRYQVTQFGKPVTLSCSQTLNHNVMYWYQQKSSQAPKLLFHYYDKDFNNEADTPDNFQSRRPNTSFCFLDIRSPGLGDTAMYLCATSRALAGAVGNEQFFGPGTRLTVL.

The chain's CDR3 is CASTWWGAADTQYF. CDR3 DNA: TGTGCCAGCACCTGGTGGGGGGCGGCCGATACGCAGTATTTT. This chain joins TRBV6-1 and TRBJ2-3; possibly TRBD1 or TRBD2 for D (6 bases each). Trimming stripped 7 bases from V and 6 bases from J, with 17 bases between. The CDR3 has 14 residues. CDR1 is MNHNS and CDR2 is SASEGT in the germline V gene.

The J gene is TRBJ1-2, the V gene TRBV18; the D is unclear. The germline CDR1 and CDR2 sequences are KGHSH and LQKENI. This CDR3 spans 13 amino acids. Trimming cost V 3 bases and J 6 bases, with 11 bases left between them. The CDR3 DNA sequence: TGTGCCAGCTCACCGGAAGCTTTGGATGGCTACACCTTC. Its translation is CASSPEALDGYTF.

CDR3 coding DNA: TGTGCCAGCAGTTTTTGGGCGGGCCGGGGCACAGATACGCAGTATTTT. Translating it yields CASSFWAGRGTDTQYF. The J gene is TRBJ2-3, the V gene TRBV28, with a weak D call TRBD2 (5 bases). The V end was cut by 3 bases, the J end by 1 base, with 14 bases between. This CDR3 is built from 16 residues. Germline lookup yields CDR1 MDHEN and CDR2 SYDVKM.